Shown below are 11 T cell receptor beta chains from a single sample sequenced in a study of blood T cell repertoires in COVID-19. Assay used: immunoSEQ multiplex PCR; TCRdb lists only in-frame clones, some missing. Of 120,000 to 150,000 clones listed, roughly 88% are singletons. Source material: peripheral blood. These receptors all stem from a woman aged 60 to 75 with COVID-19, enrolled during active disease.

V is TRBV4-3 and J is TRBJ1-2; 8 positions match TRBD1. Germline V lookup: CDR1 LGHNA, CDR2 YSLEER. The CDR3 runs 15 residues. V lost 1 base to trimming and J lost 4 bases; unmatched junction nucleotides: 5. CDR3 bases: TGCGCCAGCAGCCAAGTACAGGGGGAGGGCTATGGCTACACCTTC. It specifies CASSQVQGEGYGYTF.

This chain connects TRBV5-5 to TRBJ2-5; a possible D gene is TRBD2 (5 bases). The CDR3 spans 15 residues. V lost 1 base and J 5 bases, leaving 15 bases between the germline ends. Germline-derived CDR1 and CDR2 are SGHKS and YYEKEE (reference sequence). The CDR3 bases are TGTGCCAGCAGCTTGTGGGCGACACCGGGGGAGACCCAGTACTTC. This gives the protein CASSLWATPGETQYF.

V usage is TRBV30 and J usage is TRBJ2-1, with 8 nucleotides matching TRBD2. The germline V gene has CDR1 GTSNPN and CDR2 SVGIG (reference sequence). With 5 bases clipped from V and 4 bases from J, the junction kept 7 bases outside the gene matches. The CDR3 covers 14 residues. CDR3 region: CAWDTSGLYNEQFF. DNA of the CDR3: TGTGCCTGGGATACTAGCGGATTATACAATGAGCAGTTCTTC.

This clone was observed a single time. The sample contains more than one DNA sequence encoding this CDR3. The J gene is TRBJ2-5, the V gene TRBV5-1; 9 bases fit TRBD2. Trimming took 4 bases from V and 4 from J; bases not matched to a gene: 8. This CDR3 has 15 amino acids. Per germline, CDR1 SGHRS and CDR2 YFSETQ. The DNA of the CDR3 is TGCGCCAGCAGCCTTGGGGCGGGGGGGAGAGAGACCCAGTACTTC. Translation: CASSLGAGGRETQYF.

J is TRBJ2-1 and V is TRBV13; D perhaps matches TRBD2 (5 bases). The CDR3 runs to 14 residues. Deletions cut 4 bases from V and 6 bases from J, with 13 bases between. The germline V gene has CDR1 PRHDT and CDR2 FYEKMQ (reference sequence). DNA of the CDR3: TGTGCCAGCAGCTCCATGCCGGGGATCAATGAGCAGTTCTTC. Its protein is CASSSMPGINEQFF.

The table lists this clone with a few counts. The chain carries TRBV10-1 and TRBJ2-7; D uncertain. This CDR3 has 13 residues. V shed 3 bases and J shed 3 bases, with 9 bases lying between them. The germline V gene has CDR1 WNHNN and CDR2 SYGVQD (reference sequence). The CDR3 DNA follows: TGCGCCAGCAGTGAAAGTGGCAGCTACGAGCAGTACTTC. Encoded protein: CASSESGSYEQYF.

J is TRBJ2-7 and V is TRBV28, with TRBD1 identical over 7 bases. Looked up from germline, CDR1 is MDHEN and CDR2 is SYDVKM. This CDR3 is 13 amino acids long. V was clipped by 7 bases and J by 7 bases; unmatched bases: 10. The CDR3 reads CASIGQAEVEQYF. CDR3 in DNA: TGTGCCAGCATAGGACAGGCCGAGGTGGAGCAGTACTTC.

This sequence joins TRBV6-2 or TRBV6-3 and TRBJ1-6, with no clear D. The ends were cut back, 2 bases at V and 8 bases at J, with 13 bases in the middle. Per the germline V gene, CDR1 is MNHEY and CDR2 is SVGEGT. The CDR3 runs 15 residues. The CDR3 region is CASSYPATYDSPLHF. The CDR3 nucleotides read TGTGCCAGCAGTTACCCCGCAACCTACGATTCACCCCTCCACTTT.

The chain carries TRBV6-1 and TRBJ1-3; weak D call: TRBD1 (5 bases). From germline, CDR1 is MNHNS and CDR2 SASEGT. V was trimmed by 2 bases and J by 4 bases, leaving 12 bases between them. The CDR3 runs to 15 residues. CDR3 in amino acids: CASSETGREGNTIYF. The CDR3 DNA is TGTGCCAGCAGTGAAACAGGCAGAGAAGGAAACACCATATATTTT.

This sequence joins TRBV6-5 and TRBJ1-6; 8 bases are shared with TRBD1. The CDR3 is made up of 14 amino acids. Trimming took 6 bases from V and 5 from J; bases not matched to a gene: 3. Germline V gene sequence: CDR1 MNHEY, CDR2 SVGAGI. The DNA of the CDR3 is TGTGCCAGCAGCGTGGGACAGGATAATTCACCCCTCCACTTT. This encodes CASSVGQDNSPLHF.

The rearrangement uses TRBV6-2 or TRBV6-3 and TRBJ1-4; 8 positions match TRBD1. The V gene's germline CDR1 is MNHEY and CDR2 SVGEGT. The CDR3 loop spans 13 amino acids. The trim removed 6 bases at V and 6 bases at J, leaving 3 bases unmatched. As DNA, the CDR3 is TGTGCCAGCAGCGGGACAGGCTATGAAAAACTGTTTTTT. This translates into CASSGTGYEKLFF.